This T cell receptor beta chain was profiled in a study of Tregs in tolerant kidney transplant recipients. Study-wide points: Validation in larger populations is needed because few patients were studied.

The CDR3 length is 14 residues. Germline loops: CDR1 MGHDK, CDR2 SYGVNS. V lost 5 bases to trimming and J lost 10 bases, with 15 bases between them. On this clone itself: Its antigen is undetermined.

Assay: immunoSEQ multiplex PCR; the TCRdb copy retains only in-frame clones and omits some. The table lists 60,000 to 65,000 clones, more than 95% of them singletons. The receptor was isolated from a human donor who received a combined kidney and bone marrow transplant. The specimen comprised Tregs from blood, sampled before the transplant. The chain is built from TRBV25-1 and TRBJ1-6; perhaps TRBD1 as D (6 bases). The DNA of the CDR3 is TGTGCCAGCAGTTCGTACAGGGTTGGATCACCCCTCCACTTT. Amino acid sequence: CASSSYRVGSPLHF.